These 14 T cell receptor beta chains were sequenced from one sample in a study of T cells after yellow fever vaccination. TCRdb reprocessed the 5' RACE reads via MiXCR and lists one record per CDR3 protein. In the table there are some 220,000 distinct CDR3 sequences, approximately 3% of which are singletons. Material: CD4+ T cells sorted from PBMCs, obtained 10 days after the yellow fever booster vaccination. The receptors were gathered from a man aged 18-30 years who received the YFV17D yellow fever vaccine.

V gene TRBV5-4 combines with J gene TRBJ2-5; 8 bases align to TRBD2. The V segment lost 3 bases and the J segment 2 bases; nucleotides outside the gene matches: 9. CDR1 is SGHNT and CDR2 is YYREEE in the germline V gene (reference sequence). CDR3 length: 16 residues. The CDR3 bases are TGTGCCAGCAGCTGGAGAGCGGGGGTGACACAAGAGACCCAGTACTTC. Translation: CASSWRAGVTQETQYF.

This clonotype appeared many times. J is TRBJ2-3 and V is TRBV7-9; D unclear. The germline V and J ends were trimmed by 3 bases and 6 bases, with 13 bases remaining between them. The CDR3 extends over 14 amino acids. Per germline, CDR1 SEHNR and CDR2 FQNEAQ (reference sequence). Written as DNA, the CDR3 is TGTGCCAGCAGCTTCGGTAACGGTGAGGATACGCAGTATTTT. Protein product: CASSFGNGEDTQYF.

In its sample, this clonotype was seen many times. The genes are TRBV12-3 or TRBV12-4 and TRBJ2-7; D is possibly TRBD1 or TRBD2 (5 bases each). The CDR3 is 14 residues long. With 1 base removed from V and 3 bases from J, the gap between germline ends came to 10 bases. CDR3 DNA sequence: TGTGCCAGCAGTTTAGGAGGGACCCTCTACGAGCAGTACGTC. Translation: CASSLGGTLYEQYV.

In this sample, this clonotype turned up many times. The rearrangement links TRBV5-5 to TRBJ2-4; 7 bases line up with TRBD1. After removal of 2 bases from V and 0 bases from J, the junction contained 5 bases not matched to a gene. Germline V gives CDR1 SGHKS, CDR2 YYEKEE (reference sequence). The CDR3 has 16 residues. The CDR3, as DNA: TGTGCCAGCAGCTTCAGGACAGGACTAGCCAAAAACATTCAGTACTTC. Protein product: CASSFRTGLAKNIQYF.

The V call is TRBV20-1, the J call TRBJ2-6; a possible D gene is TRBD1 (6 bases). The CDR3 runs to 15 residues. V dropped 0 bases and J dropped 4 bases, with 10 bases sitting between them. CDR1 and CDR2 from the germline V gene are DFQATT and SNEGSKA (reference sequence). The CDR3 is CSARDAGTGANVLTF. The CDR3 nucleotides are TGCAGTGCTAGAGATGCAGGGACAGGGGCCAACGTCCTGACTTTC.

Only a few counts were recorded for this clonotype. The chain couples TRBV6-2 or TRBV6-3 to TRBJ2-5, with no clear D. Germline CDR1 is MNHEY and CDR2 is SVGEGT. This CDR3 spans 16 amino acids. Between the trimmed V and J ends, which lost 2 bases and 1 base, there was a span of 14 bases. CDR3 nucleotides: TGTGCCAGCAGTTACAGGATGTCTGGTACCCAAGAGACCCAGTACTTC. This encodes CASSYRMSGTQETQYF.

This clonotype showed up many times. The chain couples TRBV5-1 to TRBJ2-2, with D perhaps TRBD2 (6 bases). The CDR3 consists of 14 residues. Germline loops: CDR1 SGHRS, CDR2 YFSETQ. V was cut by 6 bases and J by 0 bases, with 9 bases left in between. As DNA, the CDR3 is TGCGCCAGCACTACGGGGGCGAACACCGGGGAGCTGTTTTTT. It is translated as CASTTGANTGELFF.

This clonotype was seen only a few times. Here the CDR3 DNA reads TGTGCCAGCAGCTTAACGGGGACAGGGGAAGTAGATACGCAGTATTTT. It encodes CASSLTGTGEVDTQYF. The chain employs TRBV7-3 and TRBJ2-3; 10 bases agree with TRBD1. Germline CDR1 is SGHTA and CDR2 is FQGTGA. The J segment lost 5 bases and the V segment lost 0 bases, leaving 5 bases of the junction unmatched. The CDR3 loop spans 16 amino acids.

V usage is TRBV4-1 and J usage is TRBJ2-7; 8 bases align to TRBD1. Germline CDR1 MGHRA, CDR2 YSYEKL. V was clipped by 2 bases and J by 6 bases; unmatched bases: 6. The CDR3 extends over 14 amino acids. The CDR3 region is CASSQLGQGGEQYF. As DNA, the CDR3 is TGCGCCAGCAGCCAACTCGGACAGGGAGGCGAGCAGTACTTC.

The CDR3 reads CASRGTSGGEQYF. The CDR3 region has the DNA TGTGCCAGCAGGGGGACTAGCGGGGGCGAGCAGTACTTC. The V gene is TRBV12-3 or TRBV12-4, the J gene TRBJ2-7; 14 bases are shared with TRBD2. V lost 6 bases to trimming and J lost 6 bases; unmatched junction nucleotides: 1. This CDR3 has 13 amino acids.

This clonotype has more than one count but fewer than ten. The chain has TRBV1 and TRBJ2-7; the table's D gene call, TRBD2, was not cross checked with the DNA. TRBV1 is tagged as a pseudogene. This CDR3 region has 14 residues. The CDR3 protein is CTSSQPTRIGEQYF. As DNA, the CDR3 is TGCACCAGCAGCCAACCTACTAGGATAGGCGAGCAGTACTTC.

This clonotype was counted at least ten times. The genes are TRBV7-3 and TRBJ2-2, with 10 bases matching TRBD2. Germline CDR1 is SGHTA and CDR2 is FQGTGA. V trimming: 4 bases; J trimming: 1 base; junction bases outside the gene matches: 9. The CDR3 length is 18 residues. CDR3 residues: CASSSSPASGGNTGELFF. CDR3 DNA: TGTGCCAGCAGCTCATCGCCGGCTAGCGGGGGGAACACCGGGGAGCTGTTTTTT. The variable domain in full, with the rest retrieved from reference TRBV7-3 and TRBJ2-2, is GAGVSQTPSNKVTEKGKYVELRCDPISGHTALYWYRQSLGQGPEFLIYFQGTGAADDSGLPNDRFFAVRPEGSVSTLKIQRTERGDSAVYLCASSSSPASGGNTGELFFGEGSRLTVL.

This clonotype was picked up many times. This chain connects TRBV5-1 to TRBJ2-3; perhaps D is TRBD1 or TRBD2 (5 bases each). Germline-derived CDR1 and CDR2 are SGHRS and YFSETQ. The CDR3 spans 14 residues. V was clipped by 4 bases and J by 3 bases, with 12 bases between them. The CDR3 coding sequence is TGCGCCAGCAGCCTTTTTGGGGGAACAGATACGCAGTATTTT. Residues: CASSLFGGTDTQYF.

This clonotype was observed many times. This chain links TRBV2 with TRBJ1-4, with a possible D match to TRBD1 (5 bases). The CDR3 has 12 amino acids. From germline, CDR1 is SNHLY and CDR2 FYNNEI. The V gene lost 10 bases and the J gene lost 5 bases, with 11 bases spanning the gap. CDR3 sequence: CAKRGTNEKLFF. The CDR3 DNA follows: TGTGCCAAGCGGGGGACCAATGAAAAACTGTTTTTT.